The clone carrying this TCR beta chain appeared a single time. Its antigen is currently unknown. The data belong to a study of cytomegalovirus exposure and HLA in healthy donors. Amplification used 60 Vbeta primers and 13 Jbeta primers. This table comes from immunoSEQ multiplex PCR, and its TCRdb copy is limited to in-frame clones, with some not included. The sample records 33,000 or so clones, 90% being singletons. The CDR3 is 15 residues long. In germline, CDR1 is MNHNS, CDR2 SASEGT. V was clipped by 8 bases and J by 4 bases; unmatched bases: 12. Whole-study findings and limits: An ancestry cluster, one associated with Asian ancestry, reportedly showed fewer N-insertions than the roughly 670-donor mean in a later analysis. Analysis was carried out at a later point, and it linked a missense DCLRE1C variant to TCR beta V- and J-gene trimming.

The sequenced sample was PBMCs. The chain has TRBV6-1 and TRBJ1-1; TRBD1 aligns across 8 bases. This clonotype was obtained from a woman between 18 and 29 years old in good health and CMV-seronegative. DNA of the CDR3: TGTGCCAGCGCCCCTGAGGGACAGGTGGGCACTGAAGCTTTCTTT. The encoded protein is CASAPEGQVGTEAFF.